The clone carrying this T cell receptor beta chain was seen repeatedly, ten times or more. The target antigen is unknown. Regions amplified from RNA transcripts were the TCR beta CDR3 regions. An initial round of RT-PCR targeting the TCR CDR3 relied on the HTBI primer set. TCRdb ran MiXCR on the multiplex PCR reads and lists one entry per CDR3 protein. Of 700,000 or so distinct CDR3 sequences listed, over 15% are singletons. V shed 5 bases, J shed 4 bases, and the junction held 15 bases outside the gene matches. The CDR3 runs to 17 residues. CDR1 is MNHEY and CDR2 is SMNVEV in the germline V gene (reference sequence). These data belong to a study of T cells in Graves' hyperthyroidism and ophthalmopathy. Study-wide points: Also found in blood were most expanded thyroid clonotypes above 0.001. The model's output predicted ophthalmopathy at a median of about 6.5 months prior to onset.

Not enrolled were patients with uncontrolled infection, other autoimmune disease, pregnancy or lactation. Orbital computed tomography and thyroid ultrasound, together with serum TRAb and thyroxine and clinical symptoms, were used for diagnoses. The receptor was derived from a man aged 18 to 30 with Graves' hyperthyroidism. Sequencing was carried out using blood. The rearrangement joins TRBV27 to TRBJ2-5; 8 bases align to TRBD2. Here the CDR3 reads CASSPVIREGGGETQYF. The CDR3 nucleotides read TGTGCCAGCAGTCCCGTCATTCGGGAGGGAGGGGGAGAGACCCAGTACTTC.